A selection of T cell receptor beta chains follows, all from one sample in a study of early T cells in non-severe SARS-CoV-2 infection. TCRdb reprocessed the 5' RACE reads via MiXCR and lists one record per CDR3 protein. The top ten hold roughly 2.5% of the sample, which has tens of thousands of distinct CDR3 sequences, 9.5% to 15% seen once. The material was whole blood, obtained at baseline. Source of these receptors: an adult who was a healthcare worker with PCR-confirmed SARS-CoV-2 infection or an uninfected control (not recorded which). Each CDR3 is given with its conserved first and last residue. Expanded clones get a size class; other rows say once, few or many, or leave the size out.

CSARMGPGMGFAF	TRBJ1-2	few	TRBV20-1
CASAYEQYF	TRBJ2-7	few	TRBV28
CASSPRTGHYEQYF	TRBJ2-7	.	TRBV7-3
CASSLVSGANEQFF	TRBJ2-1	few	TRBV5-1
CASSLAGGGNNSPLHF	TRBJ1-6	few	TRBV7-2
CASSLGPNSYGYTF	TRBJ1-2	.	TRBV7-2
CASSSRGRIYEQYF	TRBJ2-7	.	TRBV7-8
CASSLRAVQETQYF	TRBJ2-5	few	TRBV12-3/TRBV12-4
CASSLFPGNQAFF	TRBJ1-1	.	TRBV7-9
CASSTSGTHTRSPLHF	TRBJ1-6	.	TRBV7-3
CASSREGGNTEAFF	TRBJ1-1	.	TRBV7-9
CASSPDGAYYGYTF	TRBJ1-2	few	TRBV6-2/TRBV6-3
CASSLGSTPPQHF	TRBJ1-5	.	TRBV7-2
CASSPSWLVGENTEAFF	TRBJ1-1	many	TRBV28
CASSGDSDTQYF	TRBJ2-3	few	TRBV5-1
CASGPGLGSVEQFF	TRBJ2-1	few	TRBV12-5
CASSVGQNTGELFF	TRBJ2-2	few	TRBV11-3
CASSPQNLPDRVEQFF	TRBJ2-1	few	TRBV18
CASSLGNSGNTIYF	TRBJ1-3	few	TRBV25-1
CAGGYYNEQFF	TRBJ2-1	many	TRBV2
CASRGPGQGFGYEQYF	TRBJ2-7	few	TRBV28
CASSPAGAYQPQHF	TRBJ1-5	few	TRBV28
CASSRPGVRYEQYF	TRBJ2-7	few	TRBV11-2
CASSLHGAGNTIYF	TRBJ1-3	.	TRBV12-3/TRBV12-4
CASSLYGSGTDTQYF	TRBJ2-3	few	TRBV5-1
CASTGTWQGNTEAFF	TRBJ1-1	few	TRBV10-2
CASSLTGEETEAFF	TRBJ1-1	few	TRBV28
CSARGGLGGLEQYF	TRBJ2-7	.	TRBV20-1
CASSGYTGEQYF	TRBJ2-7	.	TRBV11-2
CASSLDPGQIKAETQYF	TRBJ2-5	few	TRBV7-9
CASSLLRLRDSNQPQHF	TRBJ1-5	few	TRBV28
CSAWSTGDEAFF	TRBJ1-1	.	TRBV29-1
CSVRDSAYSNQPQHF	TRBJ1-5	many	TRBV29-1
CASSLVWHGPYGYTF	TRBJ1-2	few	TRBV7-3
CAGRDAGQPQHF	TRBJ1-5	.	TRBV2
CASAWAGGGTGELFF	TRBJ2-2	.	TRBV7-8
CASSSTFIGTGELFF	TRBJ2-2	.	TRBV11-2
CASSARTPVGTEAFF	TRBJ1-1	.	TRBV21-1
CASSPGHLNTEAFF	TRBJ1-1	many	TRBV7-8
CASSLATGTGGGILHEQFF	TRBJ2-1	.	TRBV11-2
CSGRDGRSYEQYF	TRBJ2-7	few	TRBV29-1
CASSRRDRGRGTGELFF	TRBJ2-2	few	TRBV13
CASSFVSGFGHEQYF	TRBJ2-7	few	TRBV12-3/TRBV12-4
CASSQAGTSGGHKGSYNEQFF	TRBJ2-1	many	TRBV4-1
CASSADMREAFF	TRBJ1-1	many	TRBV10-1
CASSQSTHEQYF	TRBJ2-7	few	TRBV3-1
CASSQTEAFF	TRBJ1-1	.	TRBV12-3/TRBV12-4
CASSLLAGDNEQFF	TRBJ2-1	.	TRBV6-2/TRBV6-3
CSAPPGGVAKNIQYF	TRBJ2-4	many	TRBV20-1
CSARPYPTGELFF	TRBJ2-2	.	TRBV20-1
CASSEPDRGNSYEQYF	TRBJ2-7	.	TRBV7-9
CASSSGTGDQETQYF	TRBJ2-5	.	TRBV5-1
CSASPHSGNTIYF	TRBJ1-3	many	TRBV20-1
CSARDPAHTDTQYF	TRBJ2-3	.	TRBV20-1
CASHGEGSSGNTIYF	TRBJ1-3	few	TRBV6-5
CASNYRVFGGYTF	TRBJ1-2	few	TRBV28
CASSAIGQPSTDTQYF	TRBJ2-3	few	TRBV9
CSARDRGARLWEQYF	TRBJ2-7	.	TRBV20-1
CSAGELAGALQETQYF	TRBJ2-5	few	TRBV20-1